The 9 T cell receptor beta chains below all came from one sample that was sequenced in a study of CD8 T cells in ankylosing spondylitis. These TCRs' antigens remain unknown. TCRdb used MiXCR to reprocess the 5' RACE reads, holding one entry per CDR3 protein. The sample has 200,000 to 250,000 distinct CDR3 sequences, roughly 6.6% seen once. Overall study findings and caveats: It appeared that ankylosing spondylitis blood was characterized by a TCR beta motif of fewer than 10 highly homologous variants.

Material: blood, either unsorted or a sorted T cell fraction (not recorded which). The source of these receptors is a male donor with ankylosing spondylitis.

This clonotype was seen ten or more times. The CDR3 reads CSVEGNSGSLYNEQFF. The CDR3 nucleotides are TGCAGCGTTGAAGGTAATAGCGGGAGCCTGTACAATGAGCAGTTCTTC. The chain has TRBV29-1 and TRBJ2-1, with 9 bases lining up with TRBD2. Losses at the gene ends were 1 base for V and 4 bases for J; bases not matched to a gene: 8. The CDR3 runs 16 residues. CDR1 is SQVTM, CDR2 ANQGSEA, per germline.

This clonotype was seen a handful of times. The chain has TRBV6-6 and TRBJ2-1; 8 nucleotides align to TRBD1. V lost 7 bases, J lost 5 bases, and 4 bases stayed unmatched. The CDR3 spans 13 residues. Per germline, CDR1 MNHNY and CDR2 SVGAGI (reference sequence). The CDR3 DNA is TGTGCCAGCACCCCGGACAGGGACAATGAGCAGTTCTTC. Its protein is CASTPDRDNEQFF.

Ten or more counts support this clonotype. V and J are TRBV12-3 or TRBV12-4 and TRBJ2-1, with 12 bases matching TRBD1. The J segment lost 7 bases and the V segment lost 6 bases, leaving 7 bases of the junction unmatched. The CDR3 is 15 amino acids. Here the CDR3 reads CASRSGTGGPNEQFF. CDR3 nucleotide sequence: TGTGCCAGCAGGTCCGGGACAGGGGGCCCAAATGAGCAGTTCTTC.

The sample holds a few counts of this clonotype. CDR3 nucleotide sequence: TGTGCCAGCAGCATCCCAGGGGGTGAAGCTTTCTTT. It codes for CASSIPGGEAFF. The chain couples TRBV11-2 to TRBJ1-1; 7 bases are shared with TRBD1. Per germline, CDR1 SGHAT and CDR2 FQNNGV. V was clipped by 5 bases and J by 7 bases; unmatched bases: 4. This CDR3 is built from 12 residues. Filled out from reference TRBV11-2 and TRBJ1-1, the complete variable domain reads EAGVAQSPRYKIIEKRQSVAFWCNPISGHATLYWYQQILGQGPKLLIQFQNNGVVDDSQLPKDRFSAERLKGVDSTLKIQPAKLEDSAVYLCASSIPGGEAFFGQGTRLTVV.

CDR3 nucleotide sequence: TGTGCCAGCAGTTTAAATGCCCGGACGGAGACCCAGTACTTC. Translating gives CASSLNARTETQYF. V and J are TRBV6-2 or TRBV6-3 and TRBJ2-5, with D unclear. Germline V gene lookup returns CDR1 MNHEY and CDR2 SVGEGT. The V end lost 4 bases, the J end lost 5 bases, and 14 bases lay between the germline ends. The CDR3 has 14 residues.

This clonotype was seen a handful of times. This chain links TRBV4-2 with TRBJ2-7; D may match TRBD1 or TRBD2 (5 bases each). Trimming removed 1 base from V and 3 bases from J, with 13 bases in between. Germline values: CDR1 LGHNA, CDR2 YNFKEQ. The CDR3 spans 15 residues. The CDR3 DNA sequence: TGTGCCAGCAGCCAAGGGGTCTTGAGGGGCTACGAGCAGTACTTC. Translating gives CASSQGVLRGYEQYF.

This clonotype was observed many times. This sequence joins TRBV11-1 and TRBJ2-2; either TRBD1 or TRBD2 may fit D (5 bases each). Germline V gene data show CDR1 as SGHAT and CDR2 as FQDESV (reference sequence). Deletions cut 6 bases from V and 6 bases from J, with 26 bases between. The CDR3 spans 18 residues. Here the CDR3 DNA reads TGTGCCAGCAGGCCTTACGGGGCCCCCACGGCAGAGCCCGGGGAGCTGTTTTTT. It codes for CASRPYGAPTAEPGELFF.

This clonotype was observed at least ten times. V gene TRBV4-1 combines with J gene TRBJ2-7; perhaps TRBD2 as D (5 bases). The V end lost 1 base, the J end lost 3 bases, and 7 bases lay between the germline ends. The germline CDR1 and CDR2 sequences are MGHRA and YSYEKL. This CDR3 spans 13 amino acids. DNA for the CDR3: TGCGCCAGCAGCCAAGGAGGGAACTACGAGCAGTACTTC. This sequence encodes CASSQGGNYEQYF.

This clonotype showed up many times. This chain uses TRBV25-1 with TRBJ2-7, with D unclear. Germline V lookup: CDR1 MGHDK, CDR2 SYGVNS. The V and J ends lost 1 base and 4 bases respectively, with 14 bases between them. This CDR3 spans 15 amino acids. Here the CDR3 reads CASSESNLEWYEQYF. In DNA form, the CDR3 reads TGTGCCAGCAGTGAATCCAACCTAGAATGGTACGAGCAGTACTTC.